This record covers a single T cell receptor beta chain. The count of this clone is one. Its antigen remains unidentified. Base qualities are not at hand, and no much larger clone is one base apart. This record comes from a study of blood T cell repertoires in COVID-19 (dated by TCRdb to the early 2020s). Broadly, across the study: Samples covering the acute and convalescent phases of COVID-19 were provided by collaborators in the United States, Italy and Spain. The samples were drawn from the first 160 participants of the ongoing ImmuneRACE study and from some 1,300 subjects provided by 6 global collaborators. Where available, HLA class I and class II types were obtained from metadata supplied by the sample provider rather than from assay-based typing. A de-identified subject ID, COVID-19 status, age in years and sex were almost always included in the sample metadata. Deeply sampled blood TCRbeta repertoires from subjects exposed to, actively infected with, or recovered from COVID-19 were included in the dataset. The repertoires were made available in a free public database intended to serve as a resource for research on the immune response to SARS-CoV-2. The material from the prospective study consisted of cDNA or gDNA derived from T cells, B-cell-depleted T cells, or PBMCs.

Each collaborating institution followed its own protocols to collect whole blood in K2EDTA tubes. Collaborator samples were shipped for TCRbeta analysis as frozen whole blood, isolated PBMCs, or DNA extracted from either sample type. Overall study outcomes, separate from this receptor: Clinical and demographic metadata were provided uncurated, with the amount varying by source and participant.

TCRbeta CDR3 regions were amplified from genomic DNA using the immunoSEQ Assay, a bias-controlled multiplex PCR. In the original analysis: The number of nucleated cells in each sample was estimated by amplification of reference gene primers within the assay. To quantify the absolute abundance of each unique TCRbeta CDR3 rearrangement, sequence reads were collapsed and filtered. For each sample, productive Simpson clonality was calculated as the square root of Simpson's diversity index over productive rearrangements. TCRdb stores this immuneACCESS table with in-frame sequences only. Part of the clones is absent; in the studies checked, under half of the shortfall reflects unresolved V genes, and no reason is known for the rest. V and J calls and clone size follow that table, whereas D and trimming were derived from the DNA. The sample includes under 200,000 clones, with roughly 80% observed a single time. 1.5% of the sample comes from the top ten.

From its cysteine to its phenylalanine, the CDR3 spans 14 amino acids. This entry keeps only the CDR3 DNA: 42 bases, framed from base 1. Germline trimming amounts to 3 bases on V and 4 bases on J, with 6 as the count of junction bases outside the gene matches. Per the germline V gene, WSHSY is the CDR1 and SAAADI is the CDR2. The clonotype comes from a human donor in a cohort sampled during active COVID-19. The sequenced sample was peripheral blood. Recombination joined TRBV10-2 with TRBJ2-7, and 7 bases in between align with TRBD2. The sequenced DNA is TGCGCCAGCAGTGAAGGGGCTAGCGGTTACGAGCAGTACTTC. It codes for CASSEGASGYEQYF.